The 20 T cell receptor beta chains reported below all come from one sample, sequenced in a study of tissue T cells after allogeneic stem cell transplantation. Measured with immunoSEQ multiplex PCR; TCRdb has only the in-frame clones, and not every one. The sample includes around 3,400 clones, just under 70% of them seen just once. Specimen: tissue from the right colon, collected at autopsy. Receptor source: a male donor aged 60 or over with lung cancer.

A few counts support this clone. CDR3 DNA sequence: TGTGCCACCAGTAGGAGCGGAGCCTACAATGAGCAGTTCTTC. Its translation is CATSRSGAYNEQFF. The chain recombines TRBV24-1 with TRBJ2-1; TRBD2 is a possible D gene (5 bases). The V end lost 6 bases, the J end lost 2 bases, and 10 bases lay between the germline ends. Germline assignment: CDR1 KGHDR and CDR2 SFDVKD. This CDR3 is built from 14 residues.

This clone was counted between two and nine times. The rearrangement links TRBV5-1 to TRBJ2-3; 10 bases fit TRBD1. J lost 5 bases, V lost 0 bases, and 0 bases had no gene match. The CDR3 spans 14 residues. From germline, CDR1 is SGHRS and CDR2 YFSETQ. The CDR3: CASSLGDRGDTQYF. CDR3 sequence (DNA): TGCGCCAGCAGCTTGGGGGACAGGGGAGATACGCAGTATTTT.

The chain uses TRBV11-1 and TRBJ2-7; 13 positions match TRBD2. There are 15 residues in the CDR3. V was pared by 5 bases and J by 4 bases, with 5 bases of the junction left unmatched. From germline, CDR1 is SGHAT and CDR2 FQDESV (reference sequence). The CDR3 DNA reads TGTGCCAGCAGCGTAACTAGCGGGAGGGAGTACGAGCAGTACTTC. This codes for CASSVTSGREYEQYF.

J is TRBJ2-1 and V is TRBV4-1; the D gene could be TRBD1 or TRBD2 (5 bases each). Between the trimmed V and J ends, which lost 1 base and 4 bases, there was a span of 14 bases. This CDR3 comprises 16 residues. The germline CDR1 and CDR2 sequences are MGHRA and YSYEKL. CDR3: CASSQVGTPRYNEQFF. The CDR3 DNA follows: TGCGCCAGCAGCCAAGTTGGGACCCCCCGATACAATGAGCAGTTCTTC.

The chain combines TRBV24-1 with TRBJ2-5; D remains ambiguous. Trimming removed 2 bases at V and 4 bases at J, with 13 bases between. The CDR3 has 15 amino acids. Germline V lookup: CDR1 KGHDR, CDR2 SFDVKD. DNA for the CDR3: TGTGCCACCAGTGATTCATTAGGCTGGGGAGAGACCCAGTACTTC. The encoded protein is CATSDSLGWGETQYF.

The chain combines TRBV3-1 (or the pseudogene TRBV3-2) with TRBJ1-3; D remains unclear. Trimming left V 0 bases short and J 0 bases short, with 12 bases between. CDR1 LGHDT and CDR2 YNNKEL come from the germline V gene (reference sequence). The CDR3 extends over 17 amino acids. CDR3 loop: CASSQDLDLHSGNTIYF. CDR3 bases: TGTGCCAGCAGCCAAGACTTGGACCTTCACTCTGGAAACACCATATATTTT.

V usage is TRBV3-1 (or the pseudogene TRBV3-2) and J usage is TRBJ1-4; D call uncertain. Trimming pared 2 bases from V and 2 bases from J, leaving 21 bases between. The CDR3 length is 19 residues. Looked up from germline, CDR1 is LGHDT and CDR2 is YNNKEL (reference sequence). This chain's CDR3 is CASSQPSGIPGATNEKLFF. The DNA of the CDR3 is TGTGCCAGCAGCCAACCCTCCGGCATACCCGGCGCCACTAATGAAAAACTGTTTTTT.

This chain links TRBV4-3 with TRBJ1-1, with unresolved D. CDR1 and CDR2 from the germline V gene are LGHNA and YSLEER. The ends were cut back, 3 bases at V and 1 base at J, with 9 bases in the middle. This CDR3 comprises 14 residues. CDR3 in amino acids: CASSHEVKNTEAFF. CDR3 sequence (DNA): TGCGCCAGCAGCCATGAGGTTAAGAACACTGAAGCTTTCTTT.

This clone occurred once. The V and J genes are TRBV5-1 and TRBJ2-3, with D possibly matching TRBD2 (5 bases). The V end lost 4 bases, the J end lost 0 bases, and 15 bases lay between the germline ends. Germline assignment: CDR1 SGHRS and CDR2 YFSETQ. The CDR3 loop spans 16 amino acids. CDR3 nucleotides: TGCGCCAGCAGCCCATCGACCGGGGAGAGCACAGATACGCAGTATTTT. Its translation is CASSPSTGESTDTQYF.

V usage is TRBV6-6 and J usage is TRBJ2-1; 8 bases match TRBD2. The CDR3 has 15 amino acids. With 4 bases clipped from V and 8 bases from J, the junction kept 10 bases outside the gene matches. Germline V gene data show CDR1 as MNHNY and CDR2 as SVGAGI (reference sequence). CDR3 coding DNA: TGTGCCAGCAGTTCCCCCTTAGGAGCGGGAGATGAGCAGTTCTTC. Translation: CASSSPLGAGDEQFF.

The chain joins TRBV6-5 to TRBJ2-7; the D call may be TRBD1 or TRBD2 (5 bases each). V was clipped by 6 bases and J by 1 base, with 10 bases between them. This CDR3 spans 13 amino acids. Germline CDR1 reads MNHEY; CDR2 reads SVGAGI. CDR3 nucleotide sequence: TGTGCCAGCAGGAGGGGAGTATCCTACGAGCAGTACTTC. Encoded protein: CASRRGVSYEQYF.

This clone was observed a single time. The V gene is TRBV28, the J gene TRBJ2-7, with 7 bases that match TRBD2. The junction had 6 bases not matched to a gene; V was cut back by 3 bases and J by 1 base. Looked up from germline, CDR1 is MDHEN and CDR2 is SYDVKM. The CDR3 loop spans 15 amino acids. The CDR3 DNA sequence: TGTGCCAGCAGTTTGGGGGGGGTATCATCCTACGAGCAGTACTTC. Translation gives CASSLGGVSSYEQYF. Combining the CDR3 with reference TRBV28 and TRBJ2-7 gives the whole variable domain DVKVTQSSRYLVKRTGEKVFLECVQDMDHENMFWYRQDPGLGLRLIYFSYDVKMKEKGDIPEGYSVSREKKERFSLILESASTNQTSMYLCASSLGGVSSYEQYFGPGTRLTVT.

The chain joins TRBV28 to TRBJ2-7; 10 bases fit TRBD2. Germline V gene data show CDR1 as MDHEN and CDR2 as SYDVKM. The V gene end was trimmed by 3 bases and the J gene end by 2 bases; junction bases not matched to a gene: 7. This CDR3 is built from 16 residues. CDR3 in DNA: TGTGCCAGCAGTTTGGGCGGACTAGCGGAACCCTACGAGCAGTACTTC. The encoded protein is CASSLGGLAEPYEQYF.

This clone has a handful of counts. The V gene is TRBV25-1, the J gene TRBJ1-6; no clear D gene. Per germline, CDR1 MGHDK and CDR2 SYGVNS. The germline V and J ends were trimmed by 3 bases and 4 bases, with 13 bases remaining between them. CDR3 length: 16 amino acids. The CDR3 DNA reads as TGTGCCAGCAGTGACGGATCCGGATTATATAATTCACCCCTCCACTTT. Protein sequence: CASSDGSGLYNSPLHF.

V is TRBV6-5 and J is TRBJ2-2; weak D call: TRBD1 (6 bases). Looked up from germline, CDR1 is MNHEY and CDR2 is SVGAGI. Trimming pared 6 bases from V and 4 bases from J, leaving 15 bases between. The CDR3 is 15 amino acids. CDR3 DNA sequence: TGTGCCAGCAGGGTGGGGGCCGGTAGCACCGGGGAGCTGTTTTTT. Protein: CASRVGAGSTGELFF.

J is TRBJ1-2 and V is TRBV28; the D is unclear. V was pared by 3 bases and J by 2 bases, with 10 bases between. The CDR3 sequence is 14 residues long. Germline V gene data show CDR1 as MDHEN and CDR2 as SYDVKM. CDR3 coding DNA: TGTGCCAGCAGTTTGGGCCTGGTGAACTATGGCTACACCTTC. This encodes CASSLGLVNYGYTF.

A single count supports this clone. The genes are TRBV7-9 and TRBJ2-3; D unresolved. In germline, CDR1 is SEHNR, CDR2 FQNEAQ (reference sequence). The CDR3 totals 15 residues. The V end lost 3 bases, the J end lost 2 bases, and 12 bases lay between the germline ends. The CDR3 loop reads CASSFLDVPTDTQYF. CDR3 in DNA: TGTGCCAGCAGCTTCCTAGACGTCCCCACAGATACGCAGTATTTT.

This clone occurred once. CDR3 DNA sequence: TGTGCCAGTAGTATCACAGGGGGCGCGGGCACCGGGGAGCTGTTTTTT. Amino acids: CASSITGGAGTGELFF. The gene calls are TRBV19 and TRBJ2-2, with 9 positions matching TRBD1. Germline V gives CDR1 LNHDA, CDR2 SQIVND (reference sequence). The CDR3 runs 16 residues. Trimming cost V 3 bases and J 4 bases; bases outside gene matches: 6.

The chain combines TRBV4-3 with TRBJ1-5; the D gene is possibly TRBD1 (5 bases). Trimming took 3 bases from V and 3 from J, leaving 18 bases between them. Germline V lookup: CDR1 LGHNA, CDR2 YSLEER. This CDR3 comprises 17 residues. In nucleotides, the CDR3 is TGCGCCAGCAGCCACGCGGGGGGGGTAAAGAACAATCAGCCCCAGCATTTT. This translates into CASSHAGGVKNNQPQHF.

This clone occurred a few times. This rearrangement joins TRBV4-2 to TRBJ1-5, with 8 positions matching TRBD1. CDR1 and CDR2 (germline): LGHNA, YNFKEQ. Trimming at V came to 6 bases and at J to 7 bases, leaving 8 bases not matched to a gene. CDR3 length: 14 amino acids. The CDR3: CASSPGQEPQPQHF. As DNA, the CDR3 is TGTGCCAGCAGTCCGGGACAGGAACCACAGCCCCAGCATTTT.